The 16 T cell receptor beta chains below come from one sample, sequenced in a study of T cells expressing NK-cell markers. With the 5' RACE reads reprocessed, TCRdb shows one record per CDR3 protein and no DNA. The listing records over 13,000 distinct CDR3 sequences. The sequenced sample was blood T cells: a sorted CD56 or NKG2C T cell subset, CD4+ or CD8+ T cells, or bulk PBMC T cells (not recorded which). These receptors all stem from a man aged 18-69 years in good health.

The chain employs TRBV7-9 and TRBJ2-1; TCRdb's D gene call, TRBD2, goes unchecked for lack of DNA. The V gene's germline CDR1 is SEHNR and CDR2 FQNEAQ (reference sequence). The CDR3 loop spans 11 amino acids. The CDR3 sequence: CASSTTREQFF.

The chain is built from TRBV12-3 or TRBV12-4 and TRBJ2-5. The CDR3 spans 13 residues. The CDR3 loop is CASRVAVGETQYF.

The chain combines TRBV20-1 with TRBJ1-3; the TCRdb call, TRBD1, lacks DNA for checking. The CDR3 spans 16 residues. The germline V gene encodes CDR1 DFQATT and CDR2 SNEGSKA (reference sequence). The CDR3 here is CSARGAQGAAGNTIYF.

The gene calls are TRBV4-2 and TRBJ2-7; TCRdb lists TRBD1, though no DNA is available to test this call. Germline assignment: CDR1 LGHNA and CDR2 YNFKEQ. The CDR3 is made up of 15 amino acids. This CDR3 reads CASSQDDRSNYEQYF.

The chain joins TRBV12-3 or TRBV12-4 to TRBJ2-1; as DNA is missing, the TRBD1 call by TCRdb cannot be tested. This CDR3 is built from 14 residues. The chain's CDR3 is CASSTRDRINEQFF.

The chain uses TRBV12-3 or TRBV12-4 and TRBJ1-1. The CDR3 covers 12 residues. CDR3 residues: CASSLGAFEAFF.

The chain recombines TRBV6-5 with TRBJ1-2; TCRdb indicates TRBD1, and absent DNA this call remains unverified. The CDR3 loop spans 16 amino acids. Per germline, CDR1 MNHEY and CDR2 SVGAGI. CDR3 residues: CASSYSGGQRLYGYTF.

The gene calls are TRBV2 and TRBJ2-1; TCRdb indicates TRBD2, and absent DNA this call remains unverified. The CDR3 covers 14 residues. From germline, CDR1 is SNHLY and CDR2 FYNNEI. The CDR3 reads CASRGGTPGGEQFF.

This CDR3 reads CASIGGTRPNEQYF. V and J are TRBV10-2 and TRBJ2-7; with no DNA, the TCRdb D assignment of TRBD2 cannot be verified. The CDR3 consists of 14 residues. Per germline, CDR1 WSHSY and CDR2 SAAADI.

The rearrangement joins TRBV10-3 to TRBJ2-7; checking the TCRdb D call of TRBD1 is not possible without DNA. This CDR3 is built from 16 residues. Germline CDR1 and CDR2: ENHRY and SYGVKD. CDR3 amino acids: CATGGTGDPLTYEQYF.

The rearrangement links TRBV7-2 to TRBJ2-1; TCRdb designates TRBD1, a call that cannot be tested without DNA. The CDR3 spans 16 residues. Germline V gene lookup returns CDR1 SGHTA and CDR2 FQGNSA. CDR3 residues: CASSSAWTGGYNEQFF.

V usage is TRBV5-6 and J usage is TRBJ2-1; absent DNA, TCRdb's TRBD2 call cannot be checked. The germline gives CDR1 SGHDT, CDR2 YYEEEE. The CDR3 runs to 15 residues. The CDR3 spells CASSRLAGGPGEQFF.

The chain employs TRBV12-3 or TRBV12-4 and TRBJ2-1; TCRdb designates TRBD2, a call that cannot be tested without DNA. The CDR3 has 15 amino acids. CDR3 protein: CASSFRLALPNEQFF.

This chain links TRBV3-1 with TRBJ2-2; as DNA is missing, the TRBD2 call by TCRdb cannot be tested. The CDR3 has 15 residues. The germline V gene has CDR1 LGHDT and CDR2 YNNKEL (reference sequence). CDR3 region: CASSPTSGRAGELFF.

The V and J genes are TRBV5-1 and TRBJ2-3; lacking DNA, the TRBD2 call made by TCRdb goes unchecked. The CDR3 consists of 13 residues. CDR1 and CDR2 (germline): SGHRS, YFSETQ. The CDR3 sequence is CASSGGRADTQYF. The whole variable domain, filled in from reference TRBV5-1 and TRBJ2-3, reads KAGVTQTPRYLIKTRGQQVTLSCSPISGHRSVSWYQQTPGQGLQFLFEYFSETQRNKGNFPGRFSGRQFSNSRSEMNVSTLELGDSALYLCASSGGRADTQYFGPGTRLTVL.

The V call is TRBV28, the J call TRBJ2-3; TCRdb's D gene call, TRBD1, goes unchecked for lack of DNA. The CDR3 runs 15 residues. Germline CDR1 MDHEN, CDR2 SYDVKM. CDR3 region: CASSTRVRGTDTQYF.